The 21 T cell receptor beta chains listed next were all sequenced from one sample in a study of cytomegalovirus exposure and HLA in healthy donors. PCR was performed using 60 Vbeta and 13 Jbeta primers. Only in-frame clones appear in the TCRdb table, and some are missing; sequencing was by immunoSEQ multiplex PCR. The sample totals under 130,000 clones; its top ten clones hold 3.5%. What was sequenced was PBMCs. The receptors were sampled from a man aged 40-55 years in good health and CMV-seronegative.

The V gene is TRBV2, the J gene TRBJ2-2; 8 nucleotides match TRBD2. V shed 6 bases, J shed 0 bases, and the junction held 3 bases outside the gene matches. CDR1 is SNHLY, CDR2 FYNNEI, per germline. The CDR3 is 15 amino acids. The CDR3 DNA sequence: TGTGCCAGCAGGGGGGGACTAGCGAACACCGGGGAGCTGTTTTTT. Translated: CASRGGLANTGELFF.

The gene calls are TRBV7-2 and TRBJ2-1, with 12 bases identical to TRBD2. There are 18 residues in the CDR3. V was clipped by 5 bases and J by 0 bases; unmatched bases: 8. Germline V CDR1 and CDR2: SGHTA, FQGNSA. CDR3 loop: CASSLSASGGASYNEQFF. CDR3 bases: TGTGCCAGCAGCCTCAGCGCTAGCGGGGGGGCCTCCTACAATGAGCAGTTCTTC.

The V and J genes are TRBV28 and TRBJ2-1; TRBD2 agrees at 7 bases. Per the germline V gene, CDR1 is MDHEN and CDR2 is SYDVKM. CDR3 size: 15 residues. With V trimmed by 4 bases and J by 5 bases, 8 bases remained unmatched. The CDR3 sequence is CASSSPGAGNNEQFF. In DNA form, the CDR3 reads TGTGCCAGCAGTTCCCCGGGAGCGGGAAACAATGAGCAGTTCTTC.

V usage is TRBV5-1 and J usage is TRBJ1-4, with D perhaps TRBD1 (5 bases). V was clipped by 2 bases and J by 7 bases, with 15 bases between them. The CDR3 has 15 amino acids. The germline gives CDR1 SGHRS, CDR2 YFSETQ. The CDR3 here is CASSFETVQPEKLFF. Written as DNA, the CDR3 is TGCGCCAGCAGCTTCGAGACAGTCCAGCCTGAAAAACTGTTTTTT.

V is TRBV5-1 and J is TRBJ2-1; TRBD2 matches 11 bases. The germline CDR1 and CDR2 sequences are SGHRS and YFSETQ. The CDR3 totals 15 residues. V gave up 4 bases and J gave up 5 bases; unmatched junction bases: 5. CDR3: CASSPMTSGNNEQFF. CDR3 nucleotides: TGCGCCAGCAGCCCAATGACTAGCGGGAACAATGAGCAGTTCTTC.

Turning to this clone: The same CDR3 is also encoded by other DNA sequences in this sample. The V and J genes are TRBV6-5 and TRBJ2-5; TRBD1 aligns across 8 bases. With V trimmed by 2 bases and J by 5 bases, 4 bases remained unmatched. Germline V gene data show CDR1 as MNHEY and CDR2 as SVGAGI. The CDR3 is made up of 14 amino acids. CDR3 amino acids: CASSYATGEETQYF. The CDR3 DNA reads TGTGCCAGCAGTTACGCGACAGGGGAGGAGACCCAGTACTTC.

This clone is labeled medium-sized based on frequency. This CDR3 is CASSRTGASATEAFF. DNA of the CDR3: TGTGCCAGCAGCCGCACAGGGGCGTCGGCCACTGAAGCTTTCTTT. This chain links TRBV7-9 with TRBJ1-1; TRBD1 agrees at 7 bases. V lost 5 bases and J lost 4; bases outside the gene matches: 10. Per germline, CDR1 SEHNR and CDR2 FQNEAQ (reference sequence). CDR3 length equals 15 residues. The variable domain in full, completed from reference TRBV7-9 and TRBJ1-1, reads DTGVSQNPRHKITKRGQNVTFRCDPISEHNRLYWYRQTLGQGPEFLTYFQNEAQLEKSRLLSDRFSAERPKGSFSTLEIQRTEQGDSAMYLCASSRTGASATEAFFGQGTRLTVV.

The chain is built from TRBV7-2 and TRBJ2-1, with 8 bases aligning to TRBD2. The CDR3 length is 15 residues. The V gene end was trimmed by 3 bases and the J gene end by 6 bases; junction bases not matched to a gene: 7. CDR1 and CDR2 from the germline V gene are SGHTA and FQGNSA. CDR3 amino acids: CASSLVAGRGNEQFF. CDR3 coding DNA: TGTGCCAGCAGCTTGGTAGCGGGACGGGGCAATGAGCAGTTCTTC.

The chain carries TRBV16 and TRBJ2-7, with TRBD1 matching 10 bases. Germline trimming cut 4 bases from V and 5 bases from J; bases unmatched to any gene: 5. Germline values: CDR1 KGHSY, CDR2 FQNENV. The CDR3 has 14 residues. CDR3 in amino acids: CASSPGQGTDEQYF. The DNA of the CDR3 is TGTGCCAGCAGCCCGGGACAGGGGACGGACGAGCAGTACTTC.

The rearrangement joins TRBV10-3 to TRBJ2-3, with no clear D. The CDR3 sequence is 14 residues long. Germline values: CDR1 ENHRY, CDR2 SYGVKD. Trimming stripped 2 bases from V and 2 bases from J, with 8 bases between. CDR3 DNA: TGTGCCATCAGTGAGGTGATAGCCACAGATACGCAGTATTTT. This encodes CAISEVIATDTQYF.

Comments on this clone: The junction does not match germline at one end; this may be a read error. Here the CDR3 DNA reads TGTGCCGGCAGTACTCGCGGGAAAAGTGAAGCTTTCTTT. This translates into CAGSTRGKSEAFF. The chain couples TRBV27 to TRBJ1-1; D is unclear. CDR3 length equals 13 residues. CDR1 is MNHEY, CDR2 SMNVEV, per germline (reference sequence).

The rearrangement uses TRBV6-5 and TRBJ2-7; 15 positions match TRBD2. Germline-derived CDR1 and CDR2 are MNHEY and SVGAGI. This CDR3 is 16 amino acids long. J lost 8 bases, V lost 2 bases, and 7 bases had no gene match. CDR3 sequence: CASSYDWTSGRAKQYF. The CDR3 nucleotides are TGTGCCAGCAGTTACGACTGGACTAGCGGGAGGGCCAAGCAGTACTTC.

With respect to this clone: One junction end does not reproduce the germline sequence, and a read error may be involved. The V gene is TRBV4-3, the J gene TRBJ1-1; tentative D call: TRBD1 (6 bases). The CDR3 spans 15 residues. Germline V gene sequence: CDR1 LGHNA, CDR2 YSLEER. CDR3 nucleotides: TGCGCCAGCGGCCAAGGTAGGACAACAGGGACTGAAGCTTTCTTT. Amino acid sequence: CASGQGRTTGTEAFF.

The CDR3 nucleotides read TGTGCCAGCAGCCCTCCTAGCACAGATACGCAGTATTTT. Translating it yields CASSPPSTDTQYF. V is TRBV7-8 and J is TRBJ2-3; no clear D gene. V lost 5 bases, J lost 0 bases, and 6 bases lay in between. Germline V gene data show CDR1 as SGHVS and CDR2 as FQNEAQ. The CDR3 is made up of 13 amino acids.

The chain couples TRBV19 to TRBJ1-5, with D perhaps TRBD1 (5 bases). V was shortened by 7 bases and J by 5 bases, with 15 bases between the two germline ends. CDR1 is LNHDA, CDR2 SQIVND, per germline (reference sequence). CDR3 length equals 14 residues. CDR3 DNA sequence: TGTGCCAGTACCGTTTGGGGCCCGGATCAGCCCCAGCATTTT. Translation: CASTVWGPDQPQHF.

The CDR3 sequence: CASSPGYLLGETQYF. The CDR3 DNA follows: TGTGCCAGCAGCCCGGGGTACTTGCTGGGAGAGACCCAGTACTTC. The V and J genes are TRBV5-4 and TRBJ2-5; a weak D match, TRBD2 (5 bases). Trimming took off 4 bases at V and 4 bases at J, with 17 bases between the two ends. There are 15 residues in the CDR3. Germline V gene sequence: CDR1 SGHNT, CDR2 YYREEE (reference sequence). The full variable domain, in which reference TRBV5-4 and TRBJ2-5 provide the parts outside the CDR3, is ETGVTQSPTHLIKTRGQQVTLRCSSQSGHNTVSWYQQALGQGPQFIFQYYREEENGRGNFPPRFSGLQFPNYSSELNVNALELDDSALYLCASSPGYLLGETQYFGPGTRLLVL.

V and J are TRBV4-1 and TRBJ1-1; 10 bases are a match to TRBD1. Germline CDR1 MGHRA, CDR2 YSYEKL. J lost 5 bases, V lost 3 bases, and 9 bases had no gene match. CDR3 length: 16 amino acids. The CDR3 DNA reads as TGCGCCAGCAGCCAGGGACAGGGGTCTTTTCGGACTGAAGCTTTCTTT. It codes for CASSQGQGSFRTEAFF.

The V call is TRBV10-3, the J call TRBJ1-2; weak D call: TRBD1 (5 bases). The V gene lost 3 bases and the J gene lost 7 bases, with 21 bases spanning the gap. This CDR3 comprises 16 residues. Germline CDR1 ENHRY, CDR2 SYGVKD. The CDR3 bases are TGTGCCATCAGTGATCCGGTTGTAGGGGAGGCAGGTGGCTACACCTTC. The encoded protein is CAISDPVVGEAGGYTF.

Remarks on this clone: This specimen includes other DNA sequences encoding the same CDR3. V and J are TRBV6-5 and TRBJ1-1, with D unclear. Trimming pared 0 bases from V and 1 base from J, leaving 6 bases between. This CDR3 region has 14 residues. Germline V gene data show CDR1 as MNHEY and CDR2 as SVGAGI. The CDR3 DNA reads as TGTGCCAGCAGTTACTCAAGAGGGAACACTGAAGCTTTCTTT. It encodes CASSYSRGNTEAFF.

The chain couples TRBV7-7 to TRBJ2-7; D may be TRBD2 (5 bases). The V end was cut by 5 bases, the J end by 3 bases, with 11 bases between. Germline V lookup: CDR1 SSHAT, CDR2 FNYEAQ (reference sequence). This CDR3 has 13 amino acids. This CDR3 reads CASSTGRGYEQYF. For the CDR3, the DNA is TGTGCCAGCAGCACGGGCCGGGGCTACGAGCAGTACTTC. Combining the CDR3 with reference TRBV7-7 and TRBJ2-7 gives the whole variable domain GAGVSQSPRYKVTKRGQDVTLRCDPISSHATLYWYQQALGQGPEFLTYFNYEAQPDKSGLPSDRFSAERPEGSISTLTIQRTEQRDSAMYRCASSTGRGYEQYFGPGTRLTVT.

J is TRBJ2-4 and V is TRBV28; a weak D match, TRBD1 (5 bases). The germline V gene encodes CDR1 MDHEN and CDR2 SYDVKM. This CDR3 has 13 amino acids. The V gene lost 8 bases and the J gene lost 6 bases, with 14 bases spanning the gap. CDR3 in amino acids: CASLSLRGNIQYF. The DNA of the CDR3 is TGTGCCAGCCTCTCCTTAAGGGGAAACATTCAGTACTTC. Full variable domain (outside the CDR3, taken from reference TRBV28 and TRBJ2-4): DVKVTQSSRYLVKRTGEKVFLECVQDMDHENMFWYRQDPGLGLRLIYFSYDVKMKEKGDIPEGYSVSREKKERFSLILESASTNQTSMYLCASLSLRGNIQYFGAGTRLSVL.